The T cell receptor (beta chain) described here comes from a study of blood T cell repertoires in COVID-19 (dated by TCRdb to about 2020). About the full investigation: Samples from collaborators originated in the United States, Italy and Spain and spanned both the acute and convalescent phases of COVID-19. The material from the prospective study consisted of cDNA or gDNA derived from T cells, B-cell-depleted T cells, or PBMCs. Deeply sampled blood TCRbeta repertoires from subjects exposed to, actively infected with, or recovered from COVID-19 were included in the dataset. The repertoires were made available in a free public database intended to serve as a resource for research on the immune response to SARS-CoV-2. Samples came from the ongoing ImmuneRACE study (first 160 participants) plus 1,254 subjects from 6 global collaborators. The sample metadata nearly always contained a de-identified subject ID, COVID-19 status, age in years and sex. Where available, HLA class I and class II types were taken from metadata supplied by the sample provider and were not determined by assay-based typing. Broader findings and caveats from the paper: The quantity of clinical and demographic metadata differed by source and by participant and was supplied without curation.

The CDR3 spans 14 residues, from the cysteine through the phenylalanine. Kept here is only the CDR3 DNA, which spans 42 bases and is read in frame from base 1. Reading the germline V gene (reference sequence) gives CDR1 GTSNPN and CDR2 SVGIG. Here V drops 8 bases and J drops 8 bases, and the junction holds 12 bases not matched to any gene. TCRbeta CDR3 regions were amplified from genomic DNA using the immunoSEQ Assay, a bias-controlled multiplex PCR. On the study's bioinformatics: Within the assay, amplification of reference gene primers was used to estimate how many nucleated cells each sample contained. To quantify the absolute abundance of each unique TCRbeta CDR3 rearrangement, sequence reads were collapsed and filtered. For each sample, productive Simpson clonality was calculated by taking the square root of Simpson's diversity index across productive rearrangements. TCRdb re-hosts the immuneACCESS table, in-frame sequences only. Its copies lack some clones; in the studies checked, an unresolved V gene accounts for under half of them, and the cause for the rest is not known. V and J calls and clone size are copied from that table; D and trimming were computed from the DNA. This sample comprises fewer than 350,000 clones, 88% of them detected only once. The biggest ten clones account for just over 1% of the sample.

In the prospective study, participants were roughly 18 to 95 years old, resided in fewer than 25 geographic areas of the United States, and were enrolled through a virtual design. To assign participants to cohorts, the prospective study relied on clinical history that participants themselves reported in a screening survey and a study questionnaire. Exposed participants had been in contact with someone with a PCR-confirmed or clinician-diagnosed COVID-19 case within 2 weeks of study entry. Mobile phlebotomists in the prospective study collected whole blood, serum and a nasopharyngeal or oropharyngeal swab from every participant. Over a roughly two-month period, participants in the prospective study had the option of providing additional blood draws and questionnaires. Prospective study blood samples were shipped either frozen or at room temperature before DNA extraction. As regards this clone: The specificity of this receptor is unknown. No base qualities exist here, and no much larger clone lies one base off it.

The V and J segments used are TRBV30 and TRBJ1-6; 7 middle bases align to TRBD1. Sequences were obtained from PBMCs or T cells enriched from blood (not recorded which). The source is a woman aged 25 to 39 who had been exposed to COVID-19. The CDR3 here reads CAGQTGTADSPLHF. The nucleotides are TGTGCCGGACAGACCGGGACAGCGGATTCACCCCTCCACTTT.